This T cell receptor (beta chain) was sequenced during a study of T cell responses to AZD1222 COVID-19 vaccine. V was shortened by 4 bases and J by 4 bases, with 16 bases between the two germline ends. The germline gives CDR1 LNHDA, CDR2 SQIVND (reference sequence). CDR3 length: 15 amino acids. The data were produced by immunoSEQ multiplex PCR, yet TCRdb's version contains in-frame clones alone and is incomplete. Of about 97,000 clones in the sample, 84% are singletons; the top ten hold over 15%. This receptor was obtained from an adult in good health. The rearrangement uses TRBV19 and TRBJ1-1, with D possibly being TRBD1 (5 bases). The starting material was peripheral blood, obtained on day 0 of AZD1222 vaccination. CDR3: CASSRIEAGSTEAFF. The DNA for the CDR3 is TGTGCCAGTAGTAGGATAGAGGCAGGGTCCACTGAAGCTTTCTTT.